These 22 T cell receptor beta chains were all obtained from the same sample, sequenced in a study of shared T cell receptors in the human thymus. Produced via immunoSEQ multiplex PCR; TCRdb's table is partial and in-frame only. This table has some 660,000 clones, 70% to 90% appearing once. The data also belong to a second study, concerning human thymus T cells.

The source material was thymocytes. Receptor source: a boy younger than two with a congenital heart defect.

Written as DNA, the CDR3 is TGTGCCAGCAGTTTCGGCCACCCCCTGCGGGAGGGCGGCACAGATACGCAGTATTTT. It specifies CASSFGHPLREGGTDTQYF. The rearrangement joins TRBV27 to TRBJ2-3, with 9 bases that match TRBD2. This CDR3 is built from 19 residues. V lost 3 bases and J lost 1; bases outside the gene matches: 14. CDR1 and CDR2 (germline): MNHEY, SMNVEV (reference sequence).

The chain uses TRBV19 and TRBJ2-7, with TRBD2 matching over 9 bases. J was trimmed by 4 bases and V by 6 bases; bases with no gene match: 10. This CDR3 spans 15 amino acids. CDR1 and CDR2 from the germline V gene are LNHDA and SQIVND (reference sequence). The CDR3 protein is CASRLRASGMYEQYF. The CDR3 coding sequence is TGTGCCAGTAGACTCAGGGCTAGCGGGATGTACGAGCAGTACTTC.

The rearrangement uses TRBV29-1 and TRBJ2-5, with 8 bases fitting TRBD2. Germline values: CDR1 SQVTM, CDR2 ANQGSEA. The V and J ends lost 4 bases and 2 bases, in that order; junction bases with no gene match: 9. The CDR3 sequence is 15 residues long. The CDR3 bases are TGCAGCGTTGTAGGACGGGGGGGATTTCAAGAGACCCAGTACTTC. It codes for CSVVGRGGFQETQYF.

This chain connects TRBV28 to TRBJ2-7, with 10 bases that match TRBD1. CDR3 size: 16 residues. J gave up 0 bases and V 6 bases, and 8 bases lay outside the gene matches. CDR1 and CDR2 (germline): MDHEN, SYDVKM. CDR3: CASRSDRGTGSYEQYF. Here the CDR3 DNA reads TGTGCCAGCAGGTCGGACAGGGGGACAGGCTCCTACGAGCAGTACTTC.

V usage is TRBV14 and J usage is TRBJ2-1, with TRBD2 identical over 9 bases. V lost 1 base to trimming and J lost 0 bases; unmatched junction nucleotides: 10. The CDR3 is 19 amino acids. CDR1 and CDR2 (germline): SGHDN, FVKESK. CDR3 loop: CASSQVLGSGRSSYNEQFF. The CDR3, as DNA: TGTGCCAGCAGCCAAGTATTAGGGAGCGGGAGGTCCTCCTACAATGAGCAGTTCTTC.

The rearrangement uses TRBV29-1 and TRBJ2-7; 8 bases align to TRBD1. This CDR3 is built from 15 residues. Germline CDR1 SQVTM, CDR2 ANQGSEA. V lost 3 bases to trimming and J lost 2 bases; unmatched junction nucleotides: 9. This chain's CDR3 is CSVEGMTGETYEQYF. The CDR3 DNA follows: TGCAGCGTTGAGGGTATGACAGGGGAAACCTACGAGCAGTACTTC.

The V call is TRBV29-1, the J call TRBJ2-1; 11 bases align to TRBD2. This CDR3 region has 15 residues. Germline CDR1 SQVTM, CDR2 ANQGSEA. V trimming: 3 bases; J trimming: 5 bases; junction bases outside the gene matches: 6. Written as DNA, the CDR3 is TGCAGCGTTGAGGCACTAGCGGGGGACCACAATGAGCAGTTCTTC. It yields the protein CSVEALAGDHNEQFF.

The chain's CDR3 is CASSQVRRVTNEKLFF. The CDR3 bases are TGCGCCAGCAGCCAAGTCCGCAGGGTTACTAATGAAAAACTGTTTTTT. The chain has TRBV4-3 and TRBJ1-4, with a possible D match to TRBD1 (5 bases). The CDR3 extends over 16 amino acids. The V gene's germline CDR1 is LGHNA and CDR2 YSLEER. Trimming cost V 1 base and J 2 bases, with 11 bases left between them.

This chain uses TRBV27 with TRBJ1-5; D perhaps matches TRBD1 (6 bases). Trimming left V 5 bases short and J 3 bases short, with 17 bases between. Germline assignment: CDR1 MNHEY and CDR2 SMNVEV (reference sequence). This CDR3 has 16 amino acids. This chain's CDR3 is CASSPRNRDLNQPQHF. The DNA of the CDR3 is TGTGCCAGCAGTCCCCGAAACAGGGACCTCAATCAGCCCCAGCATTTT.

The rearrangement uses TRBV4-1 and TRBJ2-7; the match to TRBD2 covers 8 bases. The CDR3 extends over 14 amino acids. Trimming took 4 bases from V and 2 from J; bases not matched to a gene: 4. The germline CDR1 and CDR2 sequences are MGHRA and YSYEKL. CDR3 nucleotide sequence: TGCGCCAGCAGCCCCCGGGAGGGGCCCTACGAGCAGTACTTC. It translates to CASSPREGPYEQYF.

This chain links TRBV29-1 with TRBJ1-2; possible D gene TRBD1, 5 bases. Germline values: CDR1 SQVTM, CDR2 ANQGSEA. This CDR3 has 11 amino acids. Trimming removed 2 bases at V and 8 bases at J, with 9 bases between. As DNA, the CDR3 is TGCAGCGTTGAATCGGGGGGGGGCTACACCTTC. Protein sequence: CSVESGGGYTF. The whole variable domain, remainder taken from reference TRBV29-1 and TRBJ1-2, is SAVISQKPSRDICQRGTSLTIQCQVDSQVTMMFWYRQQPGQSLTLIATANQGSEATYESGFVIDKFPISRPNLTFSTLTVSNMSPEDSSIYLCSVESGGGYTFGSGTRLTVV.

This rearrangement joins TRBV5-1 to TRBJ2-1; D might be TRBD2 (5 bases). The CDR3 length is 18 residues. V was trimmed by 0 bases and J by 0 bases, leaving 16 bases between them. Looked up from germline, CDR1 is SGHRS and CDR2 is YFSETQ. In DNA form, the CDR3 reads TGCGCCAGCAGCTTGGCCGAGGGAAAAGGGCCCTCCTACAATGAGCAGTTCTTC. Protein: CASSLAEGKGPSYNEQFF.

This chain links TRBV7-4 with TRBJ2-5; weak D call: TRBD2 (6 bases). V shed 5 bases and J shed 1 base, with 23 bases lying between them. Germline CDR1 SGHVT, CDR2 SQSDAQ. The CDR3 has 18 amino acids. Here the CDR3 reads CASSPLGEEGPFQETQYF. The CDR3 DNA sequence: TGTGCCAGCAGCCCACTGGGAGAGGAGGGCCCCTTCCAAGAGACCCAGTACTTC. Full variable domain (remainder filled in from reference TRBV7-4 and TRBJ2-5): GAGVSQSPRYKVAKRGRDVALRCDSISGHVTLYWYRQTLGQGSEVLTYSQSDAQRDKSGRPSGRFSAERPERSVSTLKIQRTEQGDSAVYLCASSPLGEEGPFQETQYFGPGTRLLVL.

The chain joins TRBV19 to TRBJ1-1; TRBD1 might be the D (5 bases). This CDR3 region has 16 residues. V was cut by 3 bases and J by 4 bases, with 18 bases left in between. Germline-derived CDR1 and CDR2 are LNHDA and SQIVND (reference sequence). The CDR3: CASSILGTGLITEAFF. The DNA of the CDR3 is TGTGCCAGTAGTATTCTGGGTACAGGACTAATCACTGAAGCTTTCTTT.

The J gene is TRBJ2-1, the V gene TRBV5-1; 9 bases are shared with TRBD2. The length of the CDR3 is 16 residues. V lost 0 bases, J lost 9 bases, and 10 bases stayed unmatched. Germline CDR1 is SGHRS and CDR2 is YFSETQ. CDR3 loop: CASSLGKAGGPCEQFF. As DNA, the CDR3 is TGCGCCAGCAGCTTGGGTAAAGCGGGGGGTCCATGTGAGCAGTTCTTC.

The V call is TRBV29-1, the J call TRBJ1-1, with a possible D match to TRBD1 (6 bases). V was pared by 6 bases and J by 3 bases, with 11 bases between. Germline loops: CDR1 SQVTM, CDR2 ANQGSEA. This CDR3 spans 12 amino acids. The CDR3 nucleotides read TGCAGCGTCAAGTACAGGGACACTGAAGCTTTCTTT. The encoded protein is CSVKYRDTEAFF.

This clone was counted a single time. The chain uses TRBV29-1 and TRBJ1-1; 10 bases are shared with TRBD1. Trimming cost V 6 bases and J 0 bases; bases outside gene matches: 7. Germline values: CDR1 SQVTM, CDR2 ANQGSEA. CDR3 length equals 15 residues. The CDR3 here is CSVLDRGEMNTEAFF. For the CDR3, the DNA is TGCAGCGTACTGGACAGGGGGGAAATGAACACTGAAGCTTTCTTT.

The rearrangement links TRBV15 to TRBJ2-6, with 10 bases identical to TRBD1. The germline V gene has CDR1 LNHNV and CDR2 YYDKDF (reference sequence). The CDR3 extends over 18 amino acids. V trimming: 1 base; J trimming: 1 base; junction bases outside the gene matches: 4. The CDR3 sequence: CATSRVGQGSSGANVLTF. DNA of the CDR3: TGTGCCACCAGCAGAGTGGGACAGGGGTCGTCTGGGGCCAACGTCCTGACTTTC.

The gene calls are TRBV7-2 and TRBJ2-7; D may be TRBD1 (5 bases). Trimming pared 1 base from V and 0 bases from J, leaving 13 bases between. CDR3 size: 16 residues. CDR1 SGHTA and CDR2 FQGNSA come from the germline V gene. The CDR3 region is CASSLGSRQISYEQYF. Written as DNA, the CDR3 is TGTGCCAGCAGCTTAGGGTCTCGACAGATCTCCTACGAGCAGTACTTC.

V usage is TRBV7-9 and J usage is TRBJ1-3; TRBD1 matches 10 bases. CDR1 is SEHNR and CDR2 is FQNEAQ in the germline V gene (reference sequence). CDR3 length: 15 residues. The J segment lost 3 bases and the V segment lost 7 bases, leaving 6 bases of the junction unmatched. DNA of the CDR3: TGTGCCAGCACCCGGACAGGGGGGAGTGGAAACACCATATATTTT. This codes for CASTRTGGSGNTIYF.

The chain joins TRBV6-1 to TRBJ1-6; D gene ambiguous. In germline, CDR1 is MNHNS, CDR2 SASEGT. Trimming left V 4 bases short and J 4 bases short, with 14 bases between. The CDR3 runs to 16 residues. The CDR3 is CASSAINGKYNSPLHF. Written as DNA, the CDR3 is TGTGCCAGCAGTGCCATTAACGGGAAATATAATTCACCCCTCCACTTT.

The chain has TRBV27 and TRBJ1-5; TRBD1 is a possible D gene (5 bases). V lost 3 bases and J lost 3, with 9 bases in between. In germline, CDR1 is MNHEY, CDR2 SMNVEV (reference sequence). The CDR3 loop spans 14 amino acids. The CDR3 region has the DNA TGTGCCAGCAGTTTCGCGGGGGTCAATCAGCCCCAGCATTTT. Its translation: CASSFAGVNQPQHF.